This T cell receptor beta chain is from a study of cytomegalovirus exposure and HLA in healthy donors. The study drew the donors from its approximately 120-subject validation cohort, separate from the roughly 700-subject first cohort. The repertoire was sequenced with immunoSEQ multiplex PCR; TCRdb's copy has only in-frame clones and lacks some. There are about 330,000 clones in the sample; 75% to 90% occur only once, and over 1% lies in the top ten. Overall study findings and caveats: The TCR clusters that emerged in the first cohort tended, a later analysis found, to co-occur in the 110 or so validation repertoires.

The CDR3 extends over 13 amino acids. V was cut by 10 bases and J by 2 bases, with 15 bases left in between. CDR1 MNHNS and CDR2 SASEGT come from the germline V gene. Turning to this clone: What it recognizes is unknown.

V is TRBV6-1 and J is TRBJ2-7, with D perhaps being TRBD1 or TRBD2 (5 bases each). This TCR was sampled from a woman aged 25 to 39 in good health and CMV-seropositive. Sample: PBMCs. As DNA, the CDR3 is TGTGCCACCGACCGGGACGTTCCCTACGAGCAGTACTTC. Translation gives CATDRDVPYEQYF.